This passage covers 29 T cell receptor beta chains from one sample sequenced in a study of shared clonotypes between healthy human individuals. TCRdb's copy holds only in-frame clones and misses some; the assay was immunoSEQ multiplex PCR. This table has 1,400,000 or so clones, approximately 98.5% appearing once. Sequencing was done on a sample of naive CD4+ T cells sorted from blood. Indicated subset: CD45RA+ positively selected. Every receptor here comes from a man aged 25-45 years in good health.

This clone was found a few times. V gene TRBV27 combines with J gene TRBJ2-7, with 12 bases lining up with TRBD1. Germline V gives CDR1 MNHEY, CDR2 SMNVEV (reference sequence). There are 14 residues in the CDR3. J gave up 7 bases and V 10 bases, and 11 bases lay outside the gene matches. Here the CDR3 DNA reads TGTGCCACCTCTCCGGGACAGGGGGCGGGAGAGCAGTACTTC. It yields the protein CATSPGQGAGEQYF.

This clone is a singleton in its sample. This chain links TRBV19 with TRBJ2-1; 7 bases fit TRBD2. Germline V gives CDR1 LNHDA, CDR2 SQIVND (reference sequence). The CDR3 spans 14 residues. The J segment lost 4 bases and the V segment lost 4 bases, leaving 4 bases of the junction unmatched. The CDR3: CASSRVAGYNEQFF. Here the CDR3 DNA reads TGTGCCAGTAGTAGGGTAGCGGGTTACAATGAGCAGTTCTTC.

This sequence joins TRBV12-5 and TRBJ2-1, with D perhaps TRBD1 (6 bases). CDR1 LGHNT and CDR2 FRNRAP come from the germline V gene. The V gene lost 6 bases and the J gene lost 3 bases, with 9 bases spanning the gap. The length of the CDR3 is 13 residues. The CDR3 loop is CASGWGHYNEQFF. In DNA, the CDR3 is TGTGCTAGTGGCTGGGGGCACTACAATGAGCAGTTCTTC.

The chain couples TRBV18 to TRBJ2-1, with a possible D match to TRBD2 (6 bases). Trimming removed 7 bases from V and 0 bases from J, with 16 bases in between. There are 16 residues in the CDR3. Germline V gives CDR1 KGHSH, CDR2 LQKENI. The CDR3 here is CASFTPAGRSYNEQFF. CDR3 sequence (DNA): TGTGCCAGCTTCACTCCGGCGGGGCGCTCCTACAATGAGCAGTTCTTC.

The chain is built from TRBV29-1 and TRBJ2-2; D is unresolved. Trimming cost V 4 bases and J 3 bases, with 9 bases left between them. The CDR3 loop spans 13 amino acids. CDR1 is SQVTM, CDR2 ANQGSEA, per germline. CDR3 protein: CSVVQGYTGELFF. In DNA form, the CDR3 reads TGCAGCGTTGTACAAGGGTACACCGGGGAGCTGTTTTTT.

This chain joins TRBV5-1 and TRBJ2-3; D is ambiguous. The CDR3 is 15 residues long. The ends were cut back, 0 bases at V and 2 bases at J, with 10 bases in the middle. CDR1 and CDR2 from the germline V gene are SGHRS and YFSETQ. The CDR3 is CASSLATALTDTQYF. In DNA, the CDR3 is TGCGCCAGCAGCTTGGCTACAGCACTCACAGATACGCAGTATTTT.

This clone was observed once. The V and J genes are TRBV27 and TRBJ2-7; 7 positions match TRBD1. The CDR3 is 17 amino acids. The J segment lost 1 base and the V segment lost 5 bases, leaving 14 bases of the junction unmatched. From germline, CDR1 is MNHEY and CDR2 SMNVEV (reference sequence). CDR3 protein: CASSLTGVPLLSYEQYF. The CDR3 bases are TGTGCCAGCAGTCTAACAGGGGTCCCACTCCTTTCCTACGAGCAGTACTTC.

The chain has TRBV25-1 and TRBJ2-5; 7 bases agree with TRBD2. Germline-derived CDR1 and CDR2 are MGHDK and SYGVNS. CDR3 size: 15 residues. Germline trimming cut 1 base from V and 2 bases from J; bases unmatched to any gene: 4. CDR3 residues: CASSEWGDYQETQYF. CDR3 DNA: TGTGCCAGCAGTGAATGGGGGGACTATCAAGAGACCCAGTACTTC.

CDR3 bases: TGTGCCAGCAGCCCGACGACTCTCCAGGATACGTACTTC. Its protein product is CASSPTTLQDTYF. This chain joins TRBV7-9 and TRBJ2-7, with D hard to call. V shed 5 bases and J shed 12 bases, with 20 bases lying between them. In germline, CDR1 is SEHNR, CDR2 FQNEAQ (reference sequence). The CDR3 has 13 amino acids.

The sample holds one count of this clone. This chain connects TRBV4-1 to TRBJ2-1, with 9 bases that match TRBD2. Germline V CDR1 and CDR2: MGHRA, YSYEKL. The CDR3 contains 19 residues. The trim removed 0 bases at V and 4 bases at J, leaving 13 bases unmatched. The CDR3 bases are TGCGCCAGCAGCCAAGAATATGATTGGCTAGCGGGGATTTACAATGAGCAGTTCTTC. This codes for CASSQEYDWLAGIYNEQFF.

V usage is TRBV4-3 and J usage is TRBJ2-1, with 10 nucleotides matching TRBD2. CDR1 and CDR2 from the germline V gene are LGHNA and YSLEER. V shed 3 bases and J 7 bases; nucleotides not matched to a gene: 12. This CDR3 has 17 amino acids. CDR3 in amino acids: CASSQGPSGSVRNEQFF. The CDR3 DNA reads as TGCGCCAGCAGCCAGGGCCCTAGCGGGAGTGTTAGGAATGAGCAGTTCTTC.

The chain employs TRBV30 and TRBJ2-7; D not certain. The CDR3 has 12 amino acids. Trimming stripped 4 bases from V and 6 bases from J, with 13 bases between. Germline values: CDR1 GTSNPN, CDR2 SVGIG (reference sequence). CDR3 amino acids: CAWTPGPLEQYF. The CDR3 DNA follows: TGTGCCTGGACCCCCGGCCCCCTCGAGCAGTACTTC.

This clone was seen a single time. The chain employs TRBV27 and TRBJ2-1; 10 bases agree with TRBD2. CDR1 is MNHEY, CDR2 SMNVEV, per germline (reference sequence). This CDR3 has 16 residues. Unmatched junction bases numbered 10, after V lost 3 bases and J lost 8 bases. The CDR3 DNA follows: TGTGCCAGCAGTTTGGGTCCCGTCGGGACTAGCGATGAGCAGTTCTTC. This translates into CASSLGPVGTSDEQFF.

The CDR3 DNA reads TGTGCCAGCAGCATAAGAGGGAGCGACTACAATGAGCAGTTCTTC. Amino acid sequence: CASSIRGSDYNEQFF. The chain links TRBV7-9 to TRBJ2-1, with D possibly TRBD2 on 5 matching bases. The CDR3 is made up of 15 amino acids. V was trimmed by 5 bases and J by 3 bases, leaving 14 bases between them. The germline V gene has CDR1 SEHNR and CDR2 FQNEAQ (reference sequence). Looking up the rest from reference TRBV7-9 and TRBJ2-1 gives the full variable domain: DTGVSQNPRHKITKRGQNVTFRCDPISEHNRLYWYRQTLGQGPEFLTYFQNEAQLEKSRLLSDRFSAERPKGSFSTLEIQRTEQGDSAMYLCASSIRGSDYNEQFFGPGTRLTVL.

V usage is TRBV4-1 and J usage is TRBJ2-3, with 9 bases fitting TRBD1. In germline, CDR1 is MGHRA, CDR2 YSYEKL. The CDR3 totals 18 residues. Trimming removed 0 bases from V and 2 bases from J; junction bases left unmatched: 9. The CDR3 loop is CASSQEGNRGQITDTQYF. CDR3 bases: TGCGCCAGCAGCCAAGAGGGGAACAGGGGGCAGATCACAGATACGCAGTATTTT.

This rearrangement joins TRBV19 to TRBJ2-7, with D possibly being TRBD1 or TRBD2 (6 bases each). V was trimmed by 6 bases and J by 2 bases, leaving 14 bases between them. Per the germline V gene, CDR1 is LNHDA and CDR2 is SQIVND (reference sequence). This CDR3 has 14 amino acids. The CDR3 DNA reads TGTGCCAGTAGCCAAAGGGGGAGGACCTACGAGCAGTACTTC. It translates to CASSQRGRTYEQYF.

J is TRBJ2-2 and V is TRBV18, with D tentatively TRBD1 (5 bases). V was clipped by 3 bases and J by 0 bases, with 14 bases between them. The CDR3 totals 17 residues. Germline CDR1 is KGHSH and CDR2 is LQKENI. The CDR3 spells CASSPLGGASNTGELFF. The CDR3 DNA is TGTGCCAGCTCACCCCTCGGTGGGGCGTCGAACACCGGGGAGCTGTTTTTT.

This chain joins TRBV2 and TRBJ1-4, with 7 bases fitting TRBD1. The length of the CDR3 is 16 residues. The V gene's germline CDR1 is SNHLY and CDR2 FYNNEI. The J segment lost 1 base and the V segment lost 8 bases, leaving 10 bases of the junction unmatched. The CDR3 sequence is CASLRQGALTNEKLFF. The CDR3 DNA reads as TGTGCCAGCCTGCGACAGGGCGCTTTAACTAATGAAAAACTGTTTTTT.

The CDR3 sequence is CASSQGRGPEIYEQYF. In DNA, the CDR3 is TGTGCCAGCAGCCAAGGGCGCGGGCCGGAGATATACGAGCAGTACTTC. The V and J genes are TRBV14 and TRBJ2-7; a weak D match, TRBD2 (5 bases). Germline V gives CDR1 SGHDN, CDR2 FVKESK. This CDR3 has 16 amino acids. With 1 base removed from V and 4 bases from J, the gap between germline ends came to 17 bases.

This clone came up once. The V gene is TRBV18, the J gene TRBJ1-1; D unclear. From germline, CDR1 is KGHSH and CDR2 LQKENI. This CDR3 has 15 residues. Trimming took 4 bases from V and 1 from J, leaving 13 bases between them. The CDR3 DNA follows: TGTGCCAGCTCACTGGGTCTTAACGGGAACACTGAAGCTTTCTTT. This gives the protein CASSLGLNGNTEAFF.

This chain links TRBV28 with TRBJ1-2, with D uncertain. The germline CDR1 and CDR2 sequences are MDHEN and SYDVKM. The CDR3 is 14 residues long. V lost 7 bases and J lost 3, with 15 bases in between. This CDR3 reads CASTPGPLYYGYTF. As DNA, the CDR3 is TGTGCCAGCACCCCCGGGCCGTTATACTATGGCTACACCTTC.

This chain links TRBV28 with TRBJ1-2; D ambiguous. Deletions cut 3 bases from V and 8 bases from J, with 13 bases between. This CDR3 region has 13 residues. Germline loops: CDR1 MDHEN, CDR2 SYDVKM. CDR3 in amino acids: CASSFGPPGGYTF. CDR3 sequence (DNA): TGTGCCAGCAGTTTTGGTCCCCCCGGCGGCTACACCTTC.

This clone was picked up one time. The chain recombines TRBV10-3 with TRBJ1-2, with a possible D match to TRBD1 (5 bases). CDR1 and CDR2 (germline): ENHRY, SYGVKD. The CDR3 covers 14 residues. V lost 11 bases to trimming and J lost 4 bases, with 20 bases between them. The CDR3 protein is CAALSPGTLYGYTF. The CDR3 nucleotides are TGTGCCGCTTTGTCCCCCGGGACTCTCTATGGCTACACCTTC.

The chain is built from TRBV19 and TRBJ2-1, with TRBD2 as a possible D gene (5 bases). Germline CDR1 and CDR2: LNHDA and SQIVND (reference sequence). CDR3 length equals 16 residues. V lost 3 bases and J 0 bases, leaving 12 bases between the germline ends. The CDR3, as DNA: TGTGCCAGTAGTATTTCGAAAGCGGCCTCCTACAATGAGCAGTTCTTC. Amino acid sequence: CASSISKAASYNEQFF.

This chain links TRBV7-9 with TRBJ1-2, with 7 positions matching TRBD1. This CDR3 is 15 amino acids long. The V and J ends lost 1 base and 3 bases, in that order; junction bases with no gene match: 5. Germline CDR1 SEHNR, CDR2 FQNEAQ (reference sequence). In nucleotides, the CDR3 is TGTGCCAGCAGCTTAGGACAGGGATGGGACTATGGCTACACCTTC. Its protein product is CASSLGQGWDYGYTF.

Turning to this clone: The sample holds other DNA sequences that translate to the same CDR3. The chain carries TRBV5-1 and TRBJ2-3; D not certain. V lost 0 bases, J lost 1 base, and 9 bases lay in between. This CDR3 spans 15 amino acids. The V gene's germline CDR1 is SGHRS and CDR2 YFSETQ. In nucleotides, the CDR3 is TGCGCCAGCAGCTTGGCGGTAAGCGGCACAGATACGCAGTATTTT. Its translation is CASSLAVSGTDTQYF.

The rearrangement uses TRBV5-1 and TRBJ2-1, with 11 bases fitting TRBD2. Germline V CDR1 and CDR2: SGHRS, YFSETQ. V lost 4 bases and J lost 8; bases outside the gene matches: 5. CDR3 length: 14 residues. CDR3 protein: CASSGTSGSDEQFF. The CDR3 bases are TGCGCCAGCAGCGGAACTAGCGGGAGCGATGAGCAGTTCTTC.

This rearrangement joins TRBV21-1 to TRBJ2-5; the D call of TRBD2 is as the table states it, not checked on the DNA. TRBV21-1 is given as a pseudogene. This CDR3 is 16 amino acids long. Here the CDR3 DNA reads TGTGCCATCTTAGGACTAGCGGGAGAAGTGGGGGAGACCCAGTACTTC. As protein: CAILGLAGEVGETQYF.

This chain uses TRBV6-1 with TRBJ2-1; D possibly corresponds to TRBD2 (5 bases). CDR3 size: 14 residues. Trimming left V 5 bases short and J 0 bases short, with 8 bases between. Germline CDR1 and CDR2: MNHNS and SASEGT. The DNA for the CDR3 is TGTGCCAGCAGTAGTAGCGTCTCCTACAATGAGCAGTTCTTC. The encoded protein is CASSSSVSYNEQFF.